These T cell receptor beta chains were read from a single sample in a study of shared clonotypes between healthy human individuals. Produced via immunoSEQ multiplex PCR; TCRdb's table is partial and in-frame only. This table has approximately 1.9 million clones, roughly 95% appearing once. The material sequenced was naive CD8+ T cells from PBMCs. All receptors come from a man younger than 35 in good health. Some clones in this sample may be carry-over from other donors' samples. Each CDR3 is given with its conserved first and last residue. A D gene is named only where the DNA matches it firmly. The size of a clone is reported for some rows only, either as once, few or many, or as a class for expanded clones.

. | TRBJ2-7 | TRBD2 | TRBV2 | CASFTGEGDSYEQYF | TGTGCCAGCTTTACCGGGGAGGGCGACTCCTACGAGCAGTACTTC
. | TRBJ2-1 | . | TRBV9 | CASSVGSVNEQFF | TGTGCCAGCAGCGTAGGGTCCGTAAATGAGCAGTTCTTC
once | TRBJ2-1 | . | TRBV7-9 | CASSSATDSYNEQFF | TGTGCCAGCAGTTCTGCGACGGATTCCTACAATGAGCAGTTCTTC
. | TRBJ1-5 | . | TRBV30 | CAWSWGLLDDPTKVGNQPQHF | TGTGCCTGGAGTTGGGGGCTCTTGGACGACCCAACGAAGGTGGGCAATCAGCCCCAGCATTTT
. | TRBJ2-7 | . | TRBV5-1 | CASSSGVGMRGSYEQYF | TGCGCCAGCAGCTCAGGAGTCGGGATGCGGGGTTCCTACGAGCAGTACTTC
. | TRBJ2-7 | TRBD2 | TRBV7-2 | CASSLRAGEGYQQYF | TGTGCCAGCAGCTTGAGAGCGGGAGAAGGTTACCAGCAGTACTTC
once | TRBJ2-7 | . | TRBV2 | CASKGEGFSYEQYF | TGTGCCAGCAAGGGTGAAGGATTCTCCTACGAGCAGTACTTC
. | TRBJ2-3 | TRBD2 | TRBV19 | CATKARGGGEGDTQYF | TGTGCCACCAAGGCGAGAGGCGGGGGAGAGGGAGATACGCAGTATTTT
few | TRBJ2-7 | . | TRBV19 | CASSIGTPYEQYF | TGTGCCAGTAGTATAGGGACCCCCTACGAGCAGTACTTC
. | TRBJ1-4 | . | TRBV6-1 | CASSRWTAPNEKLFF | TGTGCCAGCAGTAGATGGACAGCTCCTAATGAAAAACTGTTTTTT
. | TRBJ2-1 | . | TRBV29-1 | CSVDLDGQPYNEQFF | TGCAGCGTTGACCTGGATGGACAACCCTACAATGAGCAGTTCTTC
. | TRBJ2-5 | . | TRBV9 | CASSVGVGRRETQYF | TGTGCCAGCAGCGTAGGGGTCGGGCGGAGAGAGACCCAGTACTTC
. | TRBJ2-1 | . | TRBV5-6 | CASSLIREPYNEQFF | TGTGCCAGCAGCTTAATCAGGGAACCCTACAATGAGCAGTTCTTC
. | TRBJ1-5 | . | TRBV27 | CASSLRAGLSNQPQHF | TGTGCCAGCAGTTTGCGGGCAGGGCTCAGCAATCAGCCCCAGCATTTT
. | TRBJ2-3 | TRBD2 | TRBV7-2 | CASSLPKEDPGLVADTQYF | TGTGCCAGCAGCTTACCCAAAGAAGACCCGGGACTAGTGGCAGATACGCAGTATTTT
. | TRBJ1-4 | TRBD1 | TRBV13 | CASSLYRDRGTANEKLFF | TGTGCCAGCAGCTTATATAGGGACCGGGGGACAGCGAATGAAAAACTGTTTTTT
. | TRBJ2-7 | TRBD1 | TRBV7-9 | CASSLEGTGGNPYEQYF | TGTGCCAGCAGCTTAGAAGGGACAGGGGGTAATCCCTACGAGCAGTACTTC
. | TRBJ2-2 | . | TRBV5-6 | CASTGTGELFF | TGTGCCAGCACGGGCACCGGGGAGCTGTTTTTT
. | TRBJ2-1 | . | TRBV7-9 | CASSGPAGDRLYNEQFF | TGTGCCAGCAGCGGACCGGCGGGGGACAGGCTCTACAATGAGCAGTTCTTC
. | TRBJ1-3 | . | TRBV9 | CASSVDGGAGNTIYF | TGTGCCAGCAGCGTAGATGGGGGTGCTGGAAACACCATATATTTT
once | TRBJ2-7 | TRBD2 | TRBV15 | CATSRGEGAYEQYF | TGTGCCACCAGCAGAGGGGAGGGTGCCTACGAGCAGTACTTC
. | TRBJ2-4 | TRBD1 | TRBV28 | CASSSRDRVAVDIQYF | TGTGCCAGCAGTTCCCGGGACAGGGTTGCAGTGGACATTCAGTACTTC
. | TRBJ2-1 | TRBD2 | TRBV6-5 | CASSPTSGHEQFF | TGTGCCAGCAGTCCGACTAGCGGGCATGAGCAGTTCTTC
. | TRBJ2-7 | TRBD1 | TRBV28 | CASSHTKQGIFYEQYF | TGTGCCAGCAGCCATACAAAACAGGGGATCTTCTACGAGCAGTACTTC
. | TRBJ1-4 | . | TRBV19 | CASSSRDATNEKLFF | TGTGCCAGTAGTAGTCGGGATGCAACTAATGAAAAACTGTTTTTT
. | TRBJ1-5 | . | TRBV5-5 | CASSLAQGRNQPQHF | TGTGCCAGCAGCTTGGCACAGGGCCGCAATCAGCCCCAGCATTTT
. | TRBJ1-4 | . | TRBV7-2 | CASSLDRDNEKLFF | TGTGCCAGCAGCTTGGACAGAGATAATGAAAAACTGTTTTTT
. | TRBJ2-7 | TRBD2 | TRBV15 | CATSRPTSGPSYEQYF | TGTGCCACCAGCAGACCTACTAGCGGGCCCTCCTACGAGCAGTACTTC
. | TRBJ1-1 | . | TRBV27 | CASSLFIYTEAFF | TGTGCCAGCAGTTTATTCATTTACACTGAAGCTTTCTTT
. | TRBJ1-1 | . | TRBV9 | CASSVEVGTEAFF | TGTGCCAGCAGCGTAGAGGTCGGTACTGAAGCTTTCTTT
. | TRBJ2-4 | . | TRBV4-3 | CASSQEFDGGVKAKNIQYF | TGCGCCAGCAGCCAAGAATTCGACGGCGGGGTAAAGGCCAAAAACATTCAGTACTTC
. | TRBJ2-7 | . | TRBV9 | CASSKDVPTSYEQYF | TGTGCCAGCAGCAAGGACGTCCCCACCTCCTACGAGCAGTACTTC
. | TRBJ2-7 | . | TRBV29-1 | CSVEWWSPRGYEQYF | TGCAGCGTTGAATGGTGGTCCCCAAGGGGCTACGAGCAGTACTTC
. | TRBJ1-2 | TRBD1 | TRBV27 | CASSLSGTGGADGYTF | TGTGCCAGCAGTTTATCGGGGACAGGGGGCGCGGATGGCTACACCTTC
. | TRBJ2-3 | . | TRBV28 | CATLGGYLSDTQYF | TGTGCCACCCTAGGAGGGTATCTATCAGATACGCAGTATTTT
. | TRBJ2-7 | TRBD1 | TRBV27 | CATSRDRGLDEQYF | TGTGCCACTAGCCGAGACAGGGGTTTGGACGAGCAGTACTTC
. | TRBJ2-7 | . | TRBV11-2 | CASSPPLSSYEQYF | TGTGCCAGCAGCCCGCCCCTAAGCTCCTACGAGCAGTACTTC
. | TRBJ2-1 | . | TRBV10-3 | CAISVGTPTYNEQFF | TGTGCCATCTCCGTGGGGACTCCTACCTACAATGAGCAGTTCTTC
. | TRBJ2-7 | . | TRBV2 | CASSRAAGAGRYEQYF | TGTGCCAGCAGCCGCGCGGCAGGGGCAGGGAGGTACGAGCAGTACTTC
. | TRBJ2-1 | TRBD2 | TRBV13 | CASSFKAGAEQFF | TGTGCCAGCAGCTTTAAAGCGGGAGCTGAGCAGTTCTTC
. | TRBJ1-2 | . | TRBV27 | CASSLSLRIQGTNYGYTF | TGTGCCAGCAGTTTATCACTTAGGATTCAGGGGACTAACTATGGCTACACCTTC
. | TRBJ2-4 | . | TRBV19 | CASEARGENIQYF | TGTGCCAGCGAGGCCAGGGGGGAAAACATTCAGTACTTC
. | TRBJ1-1 | . | TRBV7-9 | CASSPGGAPWNTEAFF | TGTGCCAGCAGCCCCGGGGGGGCCCCCTGGAACACTGAAGCTTTCTTT
. | TRBJ2-7 | . | TRBV28 | CASSLGQGILGEQYF | TGTGCCAGCAGTTTGGGCCAGGGCATTCTAGGGGAGCAGTACTTC
. | TRBJ2-2 | . | TRBV6-5 | CATSGFPGELFF | TGTGCCACCTCAGGGTTCCCCGGGGAGCTGTTTTTT
. | TRBJ2-5 | TRBD2 | TRBV9 | CASSPGGSGVQETQYF | TGTGCCAGCAGCCCAGGCGGTAGCGGGGTCCAAGAGACCCAGTACTTC
. | TRBJ1-3 | . | TRBV27 | CASSLGPSSGNTIYF | TGTGCCAGCAGTTTAGGGCCTAGCTCTGGAAACACCATATATTTT
. | TRBJ2-1 | TRBD2 | TRBV4-1 | CASSHRAGGPLEQFF | TGCGCCAGCAGCCACAGGGCGGGAGGGCCGCTTGAGCAGTTCTTC